The 23 T cell receptor beta chains reported below all come from one sample, sequenced in a study of cytomegalovirus exposure and HLA in healthy donors. This PCR relied on a set of 60 Vbeta primers and 13 Jbeta primers. TCRdb keeps only in-frame clones here, not all; method: immunoSEQ multiplex PCR. The table has some 150,000 clones, over 60% seen once; the top ten hold under 3.5%. Material: PBMCs. The receptors were sampled from a woman in her twenties or thirties in good health and CMV-seronegative.

To note about this clone: This CDR3 is also generated by other DNA sequences in the sample. The chain employs TRBV29-1 and TRBJ1-1; tentative D call: TRBD1 (6 bases). The CDR3 covers 14 residues. CDR1 and CDR2 (germline): SQVTM, ANQGSEA. The V end was cut by 6 bases, the J end by 0 bases, with 14 bases between. Here the CDR3 DNA reads TGCAGCGTCCTATTACAGGGCCTGAACACTGAAGCTTTCTTT. Translation gives CSVLLQGLNTEAFF.

This clone was observed a single time. This sequence joins TRBV28 and TRBJ2-5; D not certain. The closer fit of TRBJ2-7 to the DNA end suggests the J call may be wrong. The germline V gene encodes CDR1 MDHEN and CDR2 SYDVKM. The CDR3 has 15 amino acids. The CDR3 bases are TGTGCCAGCAGTCCATGGGCCGCCCGAACCTACGAGCAGTACTTC. It encodes CASSPWAARTYEQYF.

This clone has a handful of counts. V is TRBV6-8 and J is TRBJ2-7; TRBD2 matches 10 bases. This CDR3 spans 18 amino acids. J was trimmed by 4 bases and V by 6 bases; bases with no gene match: 18. Germline V lookup: CDR1 MNHGY, CDR2 SAAAGT. CDR3 sequence: CASRNAASGGRWRYEQYF. The CDR3 nucleotides are TGTGCCAGCAGAAACGCGGCTAGCGGGGGTCGGTGGCGTTACGAGCAGTACTTC.

This clone appeared a few times. V is TRBV28 and J is TRBJ2-3, with 11 nucleotides matching TRBD2. Per germline, CDR1 MDHEN and CDR2 SYDVKM. This CDR3 comprises 18 residues. J gave up 0 bases and V 0 bases, and 5 bases lay outside the gene matches. The CDR3 here is CASSLWGSGGASTDTQYF. The CDR3 DNA follows: TGTGCCAGCAGTTTATGGGGTAGCGGGGGGGCTAGCACAGATACGCAGTATTTT.

This chain links TRBV7-2 with TRBJ2-7, with a weak D call TRBD2 (5 bases). The CDR3 is 14 amino acids. The V end lost 3 bases, the J end lost 5 bases, and 14 bases lay between the germline ends. The germline V gene encodes CDR1 SGHTA and CDR2 FQGNSA. DNA for the CDR3: TGTGCCAGCAGCTTTACCCCGGGATTGAACGAGCAGTACTTC. Translation gives CASSFTPGLNEQYF. Full variable domain (outside the CDR3, taken from reference TRBV7-2 and TRBJ2-7): GAGVSQSPSNKVTEKGKDVELRCDPISGHTALYWYRQSLGQGLEFLIYFQGNSAPDKSGLPSDRFSAERTGGSVSTLTIQRTQQEDSAVYLCASSFTPGLNEQYFGPGTRLTVT.

The gene calls are TRBV6-5 and TRBJ1-2, with D tentatively TRBD1 (5 bases). The germline V and J ends were trimmed by 7 bases and 8 bases, with 20 bases remaining between them. The CDR3 has 14 residues. Germline values: CDR1 MNHEY, CDR2 SVGAGI. CDR3 nucleotides: TGTGCCAGCAAATACTCTGACAGAGCACTAGGCTACACCTTC. Amino acids: CASKYSDRALGYTF.

V gene TRBV7-6 combines with J gene TRBJ2-7, with TRBD2 identical over 14 bases. The CDR3 covers 16 residues. V lost 1 base and J lost 6; bases outside the gene matches: 5. From germline, CDR1 is SGHVS and CDR2 FNYEAQ. CDR3 sequence reads: CASSLVLGLAGAEQYF. The CDR3 bases are TGTGCCAGCAGCTTAGTGTTGGGACTAGCGGGAGCCGAGCAGTACTTC.

The chain is built from TRBV7-9 and TRBJ2-1, with 8 bases lining up with TRBD2. The germline V gene has CDR1 SEHNR and CDR2 FQNEAQ (reference sequence). The CDR3 spans 14 residues. V lost 3 bases, J lost 8 bases, and 6 bases stayed unmatched. CDR3 loop: CASSFPSGSDEQFF. The DNA for the CDR3 is TGTGCCAGCAGCTTCCCCAGCGGGAGCGATGAGCAGTTCTTC. The complete variable domain, with remaining parts taken from reference TRBV7-9 and TRBJ2-1, reads DTGVSQNPRHKITKRGQNVTFRCDPISEHNRLYWYRQTLGQGPEFLTYFQNEAQLEKSRLLSDRFSAERPKGSFSTLEIQRTEQGDSAMYLCASSFPSGSDEQFFGPGTRLTVL.

This clone has a handful of counts. The V and J genes are TRBV4-1 and TRBJ2-3, with a weak D call TRBD2 (7 bases). Germline V CDR1 and CDR2: MGHRA, YSYEKL. V was pared by 4 bases and J by 4 bases, with 15 bases between. This CDR3 has 15 residues. CDR3 nucleotides: TGCGCCAGCAGCCGCTGGGGGGGCCTGGCAGATACGCAGTATTTT. Translated: CASSRWGGLADTQYF.

The chain is built from TRBV28 and TRBJ2-3; D might be TRBD2 (6 bases). Germline V gives CDR1 MDHEN, CDR2 SYDVKM. Trimming removed 5 bases from V and 5 bases from J, with 17 bases in between. This CDR3 contains 15 residues. The CDR3 sequence is CASSPRTPGGDTQYF. The CDR3, as DNA: TGTGCCAGCAGTCCCCGGACCCCCGGGGGAGATACGCAGTATTTT.

V is TRBV7-3 and J is TRBJ2-7, with D maybe TRBD1 (5 bases). Germline CDR1 reads SGHTA; CDR2 reads FQGTGA. V lost 0 bases to trimming and J lost 5 bases, with 11 bases between them. The CDR3 is made up of 14 amino acids. The CDR3 is CASSLTGVGDEQYF. CDR3 DNA: TGTGCCAGCAGCTTAACGGGCGTAGGGGACGAGCAGTACTTC.

Turning to this clone: The sample has other DNA sequences that encode this CDR3 too. This rearrangement joins TRBV2 to TRBJ2-5; D is perhaps TRBD1 (5 bases). Per the germline V gene, CDR1 is SNHLY and CDR2 is FYNNEI. The CDR3 loop spans 12 amino acids. The germline V and J ends were trimmed by 6 bases and 1 base, with 6 bases remaining between them. The CDR3 DNA is TGTGCCAGCAGGCAGGGCCAAGAGACCCAGTACTTC. This sequence encodes CASRQGQETQYF.

The chain joins TRBV5-4 to TRBJ2-7; 12 bases fit TRBD2. V lost 1 base, J lost 7 bases, and 12 bases stayed unmatched. The CDR3 covers 17 residues. Germline CDR1 SGHNT, CDR2 YYREEE (reference sequence). The CDR3 coding sequence is TGTGCCAGCAGCTTGCCAGGGCTAGCGGGAGGGCCGGGAGAGCAGTACTTC. Translation: CASSLPGLAGGPGEQYF.

A few counts support this clone. This CDR3 is CASSQDTGARNQPQHF. The CDR3 DNA sequence: TGTGCCAGCAGCCAGGATACAGGGGCTCGCAATCAGCCCCAGCATTTT. The rearrangement joins TRBV4-2 to TRBJ1-5; TRBD1 matches at 7 bases. The V gene's germline CDR1 is LGHNA and CDR2 YNFKEQ. The CDR3 has 16 residues. With 3 bases clipped from V and 2 bases from J, the junction kept 7 bases outside the gene matches.

Only one count was recorded for this clone. The gene calls are TRBV7-2 and TRBJ2-7; perhaps TRBD1 as D (5 bases). Germline assignment: CDR1 SGHTA and CDR2 FQGNSA. CDR3 size: 17 residues. Trimming removed 3 bases from V and 1 base from J, with 19 bases in between. CDR3 sequence reads: CASSFKTQDKGSYEQYF. CDR3 nucleotide sequence: TGTGCCAGCAGCTTCAAAACACAGGACAAGGGGTCCTACGAGCAGTACTTC.

This chain joins TRBV30 and TRBJ2-4; TRBD2 might be the D (6 bases). V was cut by 1 base and J by 8 bases, with 18 bases left in between. CDR1 and CDR2 from the germline V gene are GTSNPN and SVGIG (reference sequence). This CDR3 contains 15 residues. CDR3 sequence (DNA): TGTGCCTGGAGTGATATCGGCCCGGGAGAGGACATTCAGTACTTC. Its protein is CAWSDIGPGEDIQYF. The full variable domain, rest sourced from reference TRBV30 and TRBJ2-4, is SQTIHQWPATLVQPVGSPLSLECTVEGTSNPNLYWYRQAAGRGLQLLFYSVGIGQISSEVPQNLSASRPQDRQFILSSKKLLLSDSGFYLCAWSDIGPGEDIQYFGAGTRLSVL.

The gene calls are TRBV2 and TRBJ1-3, with 7 bases aligning to TRBD1. V lost 1 base to trimming and J lost 4 bases; unmatched junction nucleotides: 4. Per the germline V gene, CDR1 is SNHLY and CDR2 is FYNNEI. The CDR3 has 15 amino acids. CDR3 protein: CASSEEGARGNTIYF. CDR3 bases: TGTGCCAGCAGTGAAGAGGGGGCGAGAGGAAACACCATATATTTT.

The chain is built from TRBV7-3 and TRBJ2-1, with a weak D call TRBD1 (6 bases). Trimming took 4 bases from V and 0 from J, leaving 22 bases between them. This CDR3 has 19 residues. CDR1 and CDR2 from the germline V gene are SGHTA and FQGTGA. DNA for the CDR3: TGTGCCAGCAGCTCCCAATCCCTTTCGGGACAAAGCTCCTACAATGAGCAGTTCTTC. This codes for CASSSQSLSGQSSYNEQFF.

The rearrangement joins TRBV9 to TRBJ2-1; 9 bases are a match to TRBD2. CDR1 SGDLS and CDR2 YYNGEE come from the germline V gene. CDR3 size: 17 residues. The junction had 12 bases not matched to a gene; V was cut back by 2 bases and J by 6 bases. The CDR3 DNA reads TGTGCCAGCAGCGTGGCCCCCTTAGCGGGAGATTTCAATGAGCAGTTCTTC. Protein sequence: CASSVAPLAGDFNEQFF.

The sample holds many counts of this clone. V gene TRBV7-2 combines with J gene TRBJ2-3, with 7 bases that match TRBD1. J was trimmed by 5 bases and V by 2 bases; bases with no gene match: 10. Germline V gene sequence: CDR1 SGHTA, CDR2 FQGNSA. The CDR3 sequence is 16 residues long. The CDR3 reads CASSLYGQGVGDTQYF. The DNA of the CDR3 is TGTGCCAGCAGCTTATACGGTCAGGGGGTTGGAGATACGCAGTATTTT.

The gene calls are TRBV12-2 and TRBJ2-2; no check of the table's D call, TRBD2, against the DNA was made. TRBV12-2 corresponds to a pseudogene. The CDR3 covers 17 residues. CDR3 nucleotide sequence: TGTGCAAGTCGCTTTTCTGGGTTAGCGGAGGACACCGGGGAGCTGTTTTTT. Amino acids: CASRFSGLAEDTGELFF.

This chain uses TRBV27 with TRBJ1-2; a possible D gene is TRBD1 (6 bases). The germline V and J ends were trimmed by 6 bases and 3 bases, with 11 bases remaining between them. This CDR3 contains 13 residues. Germline V gene data show CDR1 as MNHEY and CDR2 as SMNVEV (reference sequence). This CDR3 reads CASSIQGHYGYTF. Here the CDR3 DNA reads TGTGCCAGCAGCATACAGGGTCACTATGGCTACACCTTC.

This clone has just a few counts. The V and J genes are TRBV4-2 and TRBJ1-1; D is undetermined. CDR3 length: 16 amino acids. CDR1 is LGHNA, CDR2 YNFKEQ, per germline. The V gene lost 2 bases and the J gene lost 0 bases, with 13 bases spanning the gap. The CDR3 DNA sequence: TGTGCCAGCAGCCAAACCTCAATGGAGGTGAACACTGAAGCTTTCTTT. Translated: CASSQTSMEVNTEAFF.